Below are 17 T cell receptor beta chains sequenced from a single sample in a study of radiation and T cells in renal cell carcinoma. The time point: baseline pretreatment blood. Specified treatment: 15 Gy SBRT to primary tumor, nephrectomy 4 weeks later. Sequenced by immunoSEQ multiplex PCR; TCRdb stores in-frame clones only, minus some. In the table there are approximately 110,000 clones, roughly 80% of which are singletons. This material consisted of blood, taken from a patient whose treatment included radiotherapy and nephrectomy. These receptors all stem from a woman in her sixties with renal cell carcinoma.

The CDR3 DNA follows: TGTGCCAGTCGAGAGGGGGCCCGACTGGTTCGGAATTCACCCCTCCACTTT. Its protein is CASREGARLVRNSPLHF. The genes are TRBV19 and TRBJ1-6; 7 nucleotides agree with TRBD1. The junction had 17 bases not matched to a gene; V was cut back by 8 bases and J by 7 bases. CDR1 is LNHDA, CDR2 SQIVND, per germline (reference sequence). The CDR3 is made up of 17 amino acids.

CDR3 in amino acids: CASSIQQGPYEQYF. In DNA form, the CDR3 reads TGTGCCAGTAGTATACAACAGGGGCCTTACGAGCAGTACTTC. This chain uses TRBV19 with TRBJ2-7, with 7 nucleotides matching TRBD1. Trimming cost V 2 bases and J 4 bases; bases outside gene matches: 5. This CDR3 spans 14 amino acids. Germline V CDR1 and CDR2: LNHDA, SQIVND (reference sequence). The complete variable domain, with remaining parts taken from reference TRBV19 and TRBJ2-7, reads DGGITQSPKYLFRKEGQNVTLSCEQNLNHDAMYWYRQDPGQGLRLIYYSQIVNDFQKGDIAEGYSVSREKKESFPLTVTSAQKNPTAFYLCASSIQQGPYEQYFGPGTRLTVT.

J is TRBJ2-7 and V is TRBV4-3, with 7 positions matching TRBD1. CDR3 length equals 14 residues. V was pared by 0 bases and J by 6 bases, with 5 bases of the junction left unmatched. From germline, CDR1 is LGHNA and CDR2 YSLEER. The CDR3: CASSQERGLSEQYF. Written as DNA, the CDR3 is TGCGCCAGCAGCCAAGAGAGGGGGCTAAGCGAGCAGTACTTC.

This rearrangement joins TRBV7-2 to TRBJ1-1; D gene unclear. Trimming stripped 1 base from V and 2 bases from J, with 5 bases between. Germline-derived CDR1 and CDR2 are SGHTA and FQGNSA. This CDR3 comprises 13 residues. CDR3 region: CASSLERNTEAFF. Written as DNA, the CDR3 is TGTGCCAGCAGCTTAGAGCGTAACACTGAAGCTTTCTTT.

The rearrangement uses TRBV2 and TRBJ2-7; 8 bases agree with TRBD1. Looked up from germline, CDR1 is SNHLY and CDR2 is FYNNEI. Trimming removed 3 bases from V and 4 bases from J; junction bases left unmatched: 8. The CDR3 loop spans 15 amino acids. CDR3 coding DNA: TGTGCCAGCAGTGATTTCCAGGGGGCGGCTTACGAGCAGTACTTC. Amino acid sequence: CASSDFQGAAYEQYF.

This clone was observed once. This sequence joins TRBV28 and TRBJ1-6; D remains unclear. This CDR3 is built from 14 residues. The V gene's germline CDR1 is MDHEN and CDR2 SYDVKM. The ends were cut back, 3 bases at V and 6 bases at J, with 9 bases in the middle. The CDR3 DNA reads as TGTGCCAGCAGTTTTGTAAGAGCTAATTCACCCCTCCACTTT. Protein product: CASSFVRANSPLHF.

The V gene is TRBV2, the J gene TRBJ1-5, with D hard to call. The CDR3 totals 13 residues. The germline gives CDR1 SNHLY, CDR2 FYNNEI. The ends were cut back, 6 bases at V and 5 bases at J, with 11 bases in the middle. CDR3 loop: CASSDNSYQPQHF. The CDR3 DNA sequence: TGTGCCAGCAGCGACAACTCCTATCAGCCCCAGCATTTT.

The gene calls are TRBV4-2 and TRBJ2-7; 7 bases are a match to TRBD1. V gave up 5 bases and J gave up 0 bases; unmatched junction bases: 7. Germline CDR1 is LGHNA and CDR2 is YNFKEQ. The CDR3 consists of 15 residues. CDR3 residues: CASSATGLSSYEQYF. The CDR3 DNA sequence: TGTGCCAGCAGCGCGACAGGGCTGAGCTCCTACGAGCAGTACTTC.

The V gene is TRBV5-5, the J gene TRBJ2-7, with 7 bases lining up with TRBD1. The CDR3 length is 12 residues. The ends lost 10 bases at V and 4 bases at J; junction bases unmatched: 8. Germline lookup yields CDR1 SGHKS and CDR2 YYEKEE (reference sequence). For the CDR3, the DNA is TGTGCCTCCCGACAGGGTGCGTACGAGCAGTACTTC. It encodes CASRQGAYEQYF. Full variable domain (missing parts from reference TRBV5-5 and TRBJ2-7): DAGVTQSPTHLIKTRGQQVTLRCSPISGHKSVSWYQQVLGQGPQFIFQYYEKEERGRGNFPDRFSARQFPNYSSELNVNALLLGDSALYLCASRQGAYEQYFGPGTRLTVT.

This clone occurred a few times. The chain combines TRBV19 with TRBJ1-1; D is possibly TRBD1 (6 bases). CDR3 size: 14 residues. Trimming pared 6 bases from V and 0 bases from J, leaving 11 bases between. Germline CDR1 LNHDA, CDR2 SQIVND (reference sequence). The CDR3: CASSQQGLNTEAFF. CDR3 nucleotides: TGTGCCAGTAGCCAACAGGGTTTGAACACTGAAGCTTTCTTT.

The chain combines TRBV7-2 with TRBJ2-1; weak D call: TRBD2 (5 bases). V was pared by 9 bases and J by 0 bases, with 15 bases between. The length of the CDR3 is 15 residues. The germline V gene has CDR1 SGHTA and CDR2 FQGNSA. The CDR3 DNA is TGTGCCAGTGAGGGCGGGCCCATCTCCTACAATGAGCAGTTCTTC. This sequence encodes CASEGGPISYNEQFF.

CDR3 in amino acids: CASSLGGTAYNEQFF. The CDR3 DNA reads TGTGCCAGCAGCTTAGGTGGGACGGCTTACAATGAGCAGTTCTTC. The chain recombines TRBV7-2 with TRBJ2-1, with D possibly being TRBD1 or TRBD2 (5 bases each). This CDR3 is built from 15 residues. With 1 base removed from V and 4 bases from J, the gap between germline ends came to 11 bases. Germline CDR1 and CDR2: SGHTA and FQGNSA.

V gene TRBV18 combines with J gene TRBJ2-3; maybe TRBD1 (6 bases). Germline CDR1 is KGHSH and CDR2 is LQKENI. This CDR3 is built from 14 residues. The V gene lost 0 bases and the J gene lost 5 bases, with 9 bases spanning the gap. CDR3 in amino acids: CASSPPNREDTQYF. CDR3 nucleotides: TGTGCCAGCTCACCACCGAACAGGGAAGATACGCAGTATTTT.

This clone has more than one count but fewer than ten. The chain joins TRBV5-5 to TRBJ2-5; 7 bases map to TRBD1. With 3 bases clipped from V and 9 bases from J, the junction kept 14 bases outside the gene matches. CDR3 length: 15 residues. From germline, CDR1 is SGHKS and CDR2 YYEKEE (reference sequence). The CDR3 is CASSSGTAFRGAQYF. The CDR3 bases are TGTGCCAGCAGCTCCGGGACAGCCTTCCGAGGGGCCCAGTACTTC.

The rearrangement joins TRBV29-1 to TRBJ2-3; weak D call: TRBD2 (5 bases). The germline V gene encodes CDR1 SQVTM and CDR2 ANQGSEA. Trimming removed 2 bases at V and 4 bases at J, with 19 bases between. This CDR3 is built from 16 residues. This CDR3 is CSVELGSASLADTQYF. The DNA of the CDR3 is TGCAGCGTTGAACTGGGTAGCGCGAGCCTGGCAGATACGCAGTATTTT.

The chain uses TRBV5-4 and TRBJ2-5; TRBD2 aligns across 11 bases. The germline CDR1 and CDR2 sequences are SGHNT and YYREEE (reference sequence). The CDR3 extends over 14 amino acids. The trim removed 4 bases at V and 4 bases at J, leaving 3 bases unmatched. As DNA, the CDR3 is TGTGCCAGCAGCCGTGGGACTAGCGGAGAGACCCAGTACTTC. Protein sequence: CASSRGTSGETQYF.

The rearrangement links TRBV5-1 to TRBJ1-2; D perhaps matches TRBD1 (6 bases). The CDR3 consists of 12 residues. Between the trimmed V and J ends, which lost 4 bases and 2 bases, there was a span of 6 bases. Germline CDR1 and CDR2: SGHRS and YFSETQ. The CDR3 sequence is CASSTGNYGYTF. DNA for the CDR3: TGCGCCAGCAGCACAGGGAACTATGGCTACACCTTC.